These 18 T cell receptor beta chains share one sample of origin, sequenced in a study of cytomegalovirus exposure and HLA in healthy donors. Amplification used 60 Vbeta primers and 13 Jbeta primers. The assay was immunoSEQ multiplex PCR, and TCRdb's table has in-frame clones only and misses some. The sample contains around 200,000 clones, roughly four fifths of which appear only once. Input material: PBMCs. The receptors were gathered from a woman aged 25 to 39 in good health and CMV-seropositive.

This clone was recorded a few times. The chain recombines TRBV5-1 with TRBJ1-2; D ambiguous. The CDR3 covers 15 residues. V lost 7 bases, J lost 8 bases, and 24 bases lay in between. Germline V gene sequence: CDR1 SGHRS, CDR2 YFSETQ. This chain's CDR3 is CASRPVFGTVNGYTF. CDR3 nucleotides: TGCGCCAGCCGTCCCGTTTTTGGAACAGTGAACGGCTACACCTTC.

Only one count was recorded for this clone. The chain joins TRBV4-1 to TRBJ2-7, with D possibly being TRBD2 (5 bases). Germline lookup yields CDR1 MGHRA and CDR2 YSYEKL. The CDR3 has 15 residues. V lost 0 bases to trimming and J lost 2 bases, with 11 bases between them. The CDR3 sequence: CASSQESGAPYEQYF. CDR3 nucleotides: TGCGCCAGCAGCCAAGAGAGCGGTGCCCCCTACGAGCAGTACTTC.

The rearrangement joins TRBV27 to TRBJ2-7; TRBD1 matches 7 bases. V was clipped by 5 bases and J by 3 bases; unmatched bases: 7. CDR1 is MNHEY, CDR2 SMNVEV, per germline (reference sequence). The CDR3 loop spans 14 amino acids. The CDR3 sequence: CASSRGGQIYEQYF. In DNA, the CDR3 is TGTGCCAGCAGTCGAGGGGGCCAGATCTACGAGCAGTACTTC.

The gene calls are TRBV6-6 and TRBJ2-2, with a tentative D call TRBD1 (6 bases). The germline gives CDR1 MNHNY, CDR2 SVGAGI (reference sequence). The germline V and J ends were trimmed by 6 bases and 5 bases, with 16 bases remaining between them. The CDR3 extends over 15 amino acids. The DNA of the CDR3 is TGTGCCAGCAGCCCCAGGGGCGTTCGGACCGGGGAGCTGTTTTTT. Encoded protein: CASSPRGVRTGELFF.

The chain links TRBV28 to TRBJ2-2; no definite D call. From germline, CDR1 is MDHEN and CDR2 SYDVKM. There are 15 residues in the CDR3. V gave up 5 bases and J gave up 3 bases, with 13 bases separating them. The CDR3 nucleotides read TGTGCCAGCAGTCCCGCCGGTTTATACACCGGGGAGCTGTTTTTT. Its translation is CASSPAGLYTGELFF.

This chain connects TRBV5-5 to TRBJ1-3; no clear D gene. Trimming took off 3 bases at V and 0 bases at J, with 7 bases between the two ends. This CDR3 is built from 14 residues. Germline loops: CDR1 SGHKS, CDR2 YYEKEE (reference sequence). CDR3 sequence: CASSSVISGNTIYF. In nucleotides, the CDR3 is TGTGCCAGCAGCTCGGTGATCTCTGGAAACACCATATATTTT.

The rearrangement joins TRBV15 to TRBJ2-5, with 8 nucleotides matching TRBD2. The trim removed 0 bases at V and 3 bases at J, leaving 3 bases unmatched. CDR1 is LNHNV, CDR2 YYDKDF, per germline (reference sequence). The CDR3 is 15 amino acids. CDR3 protein: CATSREAGREETQYF. The CDR3 DNA follows: TGTGCCACCAGCAGAGAGGCCGGGAGGGAAGAGACCCAGTACTTC. The whole variable domain, filled in from reference TRBV15 and TRBJ2-5, reads DAMVIQNPRYQVTQFGKPVTLSCSQTLNHNVMYWYQQKSSQAPKLLFHYYDKDFNNEADTPDNFQSRRPNTSFCFLDIRSPGLGDTAMYLCATSREAGREETQYFGPGTRLLVL.

The chain recombines TRBV7-6 with TRBJ1-5; D might be TRBD1 (5 bases). The CDR3 runs to 13 residues. Between the trimmed V and J ends, which lost 4 bases and 5 bases, there was a span of 9 bases. In germline, CDR1 is SGHVS, CDR2 FNYEAQ. CDR3 sequence reads: CASSSDRDQPQHF. The DNA of the CDR3 is TGTGCCAGCAGCTCAGACAGAGATCAGCCCCAGCATTTT.

This sequence joins TRBV28 and TRBJ2-7, with 9 nucleotides matching TRBD2. Per germline, CDR1 MDHEN and CDR2 SYDVKM. There are 13 residues in the CDR3. Unmatched junction bases numbered 3, after V lost 6 bases and J lost 3 bases. CDR3 region: CASRLAGVYEQYF. The CDR3 bases are TGTGCCAGCAGATTAGCGGGAGTCTACGAGCAGTACTTC.

The V gene is TRBV11-2, the J gene TRBJ2-3; 12 bases fit TRBD1. The junction had 12 bases not matched to a gene; V was cut back by 4 bases and J by 4 bases. The CDR3 sequence is 18 residues long. The germline CDR1 and CDR2 sequences are SGHAT and FQNNGV. CDR3 nucleotides: TGTGCCAGCAGCTCCGGGACAGGGGGCGCGAATTCCGCAGATACGCAGTATTTT. Translation: CASSSGTGGANSADTQYF.

The chain joins TRBV2 to TRBJ1-4; 8 nucleotides agree with TRBD1. Germline loops: CDR1 SNHLY, CDR2 FYNNEI. With V trimmed by 5 bases and J by 0 bases, 2 bases remained unmatched. The CDR3 runs to 15 residues. CDR3 in amino acids: CASSRTGTTNEKLFF. The DNA for the CDR3 is TGTGCCAGCAGTAGGACAGGGACAACTAATGAAAAACTGTTTTTT.

The J gene is TRBJ2-1, the V gene TRBV15; TRBD2 matches 10 bases. The CDR3 covers 15 residues. V trimming: 2 bases; J trimming: 6 bases; junction bases outside the gene matches: 4. Germline V gene lookup returns CDR1 LNHNV and CDR2 YYDKDF (reference sequence). The CDR3 DNA is TGTGCCACCAGCAGACCTAGCGGGAGAGGCAATGAGCAGTTCTTC. Protein product: CATSRPSGRGNEQFF.

The V call is TRBV5-4, the J call TRBJ1-4, with no clear D. CDR3 length equals 14 residues. Deletions cut 2 bases from V and 4 bases from J, with 9 bases between. Germline assignment: CDR1 SGHNT and CDR2 YYREEE (reference sequence). The CDR3 DNA reads TGTGCCAGCAGCTTCGGTTTGAGTAATGAAAAACTGTTTTTT. This encodes CASSFGLSNEKLFF.

This clone was seen only a few times. This chain joins TRBV21-1 and TRBJ2-3; the table's D call, TRBD1, was not checked against the DNA. TRBV21-1 is given as a pseudogene. The CDR3 loop spans 15 amino acids. As DNA, the CDR3 is TGTGCCAGCAGCAAAGAATTGGGCCGCACAGATACGCAGTATTTT. As protein: CASSKELGRTDTQYF.

The V gene is TRBV5-6, the J gene TRBJ1-1, with 10 bases that match TRBD1. The CDR3 spans 14 residues. Germline CDR1 and CDR2: SGHDT and YYEEEE. V lost 4 bases and J lost 5; bases outside the gene matches: 5. CDR3 amino acids: CASSARDRGTEAFF. In nucleotides, the CDR3 is TGTGCCAGCAGCGCCCGGGACAGGGGAACTGAAGCTTTCTTT.

V usage is TRBV21-1 and J usage is TRBJ2-7; the table's D call, TRBD1, was not checked against the DNA. TRBV21-1 is a pseudogene segment. The CDR3 has 15 residues. The CDR3 reads CASNQERQDSYEQYF. The CDR3 DNA sequence: TGTGCCAGCAACCAAGAGCGACAGGACTCCTACGAGCAGTACTTC.

The genes are TRBV11-1 and TRBJ2-2, with TRBD2 matching 7 bases. V lost 5 bases to trimming and J lost 1 base; unmatched junction nucleotides: 4. The CDR3 is 15 amino acids. Germline lookup yields CDR1 SGHAT and CDR2 FQDESV (reference sequence). The CDR3 spells CASSLGGRNTGELFF. For the CDR3, the DNA is TGTGCCAGCAGCCTGGGAGGGAGGAACACCGGGGAGCTGTTTTTT.

The J gene is TRBJ2-7, the V gene TRBV6-1, with 11 bases that match TRBD2. Germline values: CDR1 MNHNS, CDR2 SASEGT. J gave up 3 bases and V 6 bases, and 1 base lay outside the gene matches. The CDR3 has 13 amino acids. The CDR3 sequence is CASRTSGIYEQYF. CDR3 in DNA: TGTGCCAGCAGGACTAGCGGGATCTACGAGCAGTACTTC.